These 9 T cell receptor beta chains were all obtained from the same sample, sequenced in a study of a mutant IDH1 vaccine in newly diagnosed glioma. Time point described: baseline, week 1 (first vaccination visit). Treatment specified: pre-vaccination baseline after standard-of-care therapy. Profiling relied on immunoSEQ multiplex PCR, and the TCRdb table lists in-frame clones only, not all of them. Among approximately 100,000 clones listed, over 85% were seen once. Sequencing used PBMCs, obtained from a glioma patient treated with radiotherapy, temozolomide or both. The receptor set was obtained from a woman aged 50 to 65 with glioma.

CDR3 in DNA: TGTGCCATCAGTGAGTCGGGGCCCGGGGTTCAGCCCCAGCATTTT. It is translated as CAISESGPGVQPQHF. This chain connects TRBV10-3 to TRBJ1-5; D might be TRBD1 (5 bases). Germline values: CDR1 ENHRY, CDR2 SYGVKD. V was pared by 0 bases and J by 6 bases, with 12 bases between. The CDR3 is made up of 15 amino acids.

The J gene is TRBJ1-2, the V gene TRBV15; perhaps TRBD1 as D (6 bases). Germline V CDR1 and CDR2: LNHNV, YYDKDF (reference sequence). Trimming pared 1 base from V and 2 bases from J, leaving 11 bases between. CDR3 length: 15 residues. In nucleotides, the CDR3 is TGTGCCACCAGCAGAGGGGACACAGCGAACTATGGCTACACCTTC. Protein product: CATSRGDTANYGYTF.

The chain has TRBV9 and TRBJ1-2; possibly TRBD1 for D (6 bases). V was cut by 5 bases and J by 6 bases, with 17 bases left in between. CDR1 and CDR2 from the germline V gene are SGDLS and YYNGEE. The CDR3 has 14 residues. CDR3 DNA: TGTGCCAGCAGTAACTACAGGGAGGTCCATGGCTACACCTTC. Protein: CASSNYREVHGYTF. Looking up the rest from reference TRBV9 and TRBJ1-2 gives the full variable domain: DSGVTQTPKHLITATGQRVTLRCSPRSGDLSVYWYQQSLDQGLQFLIQYYNGEERAKGNILERFSAQQFPDLHSELNLSSLELGDSALYFCASSNYREVHGYTFGSGTRLTVV.

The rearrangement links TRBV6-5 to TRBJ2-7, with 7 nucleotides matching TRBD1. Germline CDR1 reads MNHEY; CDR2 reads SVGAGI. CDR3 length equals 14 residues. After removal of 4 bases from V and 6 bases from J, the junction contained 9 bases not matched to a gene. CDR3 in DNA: TGTGCCAGCAGTTCTACCCTCAGGGACAGCGAGCAGTACTTC. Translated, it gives CASSSTLRDSEQYF.

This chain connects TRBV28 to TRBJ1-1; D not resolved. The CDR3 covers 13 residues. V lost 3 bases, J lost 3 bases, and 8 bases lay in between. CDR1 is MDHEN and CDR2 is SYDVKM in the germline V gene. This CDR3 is CASSLTEDTEAFF. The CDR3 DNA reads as TGTGCCAGCAGTTTGACTGAGGACACTGAAGCTTTCTTT.

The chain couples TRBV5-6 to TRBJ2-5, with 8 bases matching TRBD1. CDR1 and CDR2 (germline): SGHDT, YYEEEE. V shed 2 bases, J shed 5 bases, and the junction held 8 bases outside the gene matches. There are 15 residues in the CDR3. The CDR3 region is CASSLASGGAETQYF. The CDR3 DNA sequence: TGTGCCAGCAGCTTAGCTTCAGGGGGCGCGGAGACCCAGTACTTC.

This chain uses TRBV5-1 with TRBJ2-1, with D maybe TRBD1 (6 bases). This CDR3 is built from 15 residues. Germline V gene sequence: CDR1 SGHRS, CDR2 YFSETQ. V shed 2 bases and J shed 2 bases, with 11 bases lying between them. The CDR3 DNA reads TGCGCCAGCAGCTTAGTGACAGGAACCTACAATGAGCAGTTCTTC. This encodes CASSLVTGTYNEQFF.

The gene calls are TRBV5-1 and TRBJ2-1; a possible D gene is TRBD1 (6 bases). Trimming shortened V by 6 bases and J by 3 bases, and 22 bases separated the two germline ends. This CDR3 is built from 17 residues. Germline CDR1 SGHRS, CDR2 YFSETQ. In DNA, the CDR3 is TGCGCCAGCACAACCTTCGATACGAAGGGGGTCTACAATGAGCAGTTCTTC. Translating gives CASTTFDTKGVYNEQFF. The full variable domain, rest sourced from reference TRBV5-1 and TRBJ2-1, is KAGVTQTPRYLIKTRGQQVTLSCSPISGHRSVSWYQQTPGQGLQFLFEYFSETQRNKGNFPGRFSGRQFSNSRSEMNVSTLELGDSALYLCASTTFDTKGVYNEQFFGPGTRLTVL.

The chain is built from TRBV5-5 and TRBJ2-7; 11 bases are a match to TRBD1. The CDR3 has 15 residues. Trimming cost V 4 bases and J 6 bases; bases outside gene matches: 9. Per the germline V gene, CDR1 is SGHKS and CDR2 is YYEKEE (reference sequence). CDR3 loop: CASSPTPDRGLEQYF. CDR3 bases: TGTGCCAGCAGCCCTACTCCGGACAGGGGGCTCGAGCAGTACTTC.